The entry below gives a single T cell receptor beta chain sequence along with its context. What it binds is unknown. Researchers ran the PCR with 60 Vbeta and 13 Jbeta primers. Produced via immunoSEQ multiplex PCR; TCRdb's table is partial and in-frame only. The sample holds approximately 150,000 clones. The data originate from a study of cytomegalovirus exposure and HLA in healthy donors. Trimming stripped 1 base from V and 6 bases from J, with 6 bases between. The CDR3 is 13 amino acids. Germline loops: CDR1 MNHEY, CDR2 SMNVEV (reference sequence). General observations from the study: TCR beta sequences reportedly predicted most subjects' HLA-A and HLA-B alleles accurately. Immune exposure data for these donors was limited to CMV serostatus. Most TCR beta V segments were productive about 87% or about 30% of the time in an earlier analysis.

The rearrangement links TRBV27 to TRBJ2-2, with D maybe TRBD2 (5 bases). This clonotype was obtained from a young woman in good health and CMV-seronegative. The specimen was PBMCs. For the CDR3, the DNA is TGTGCCAGCAGTTTATGGAGGCCCGGGGAGCTGTTTTTT. Residues: CASSLWRPGELFF.